This T cell receptor beta chain was sequenced during a study of blood T cells in healthy people across ages. Background on the study: Capturing about one barcoded beta molecule per two T cells was achieved by template switching.

Study-wide results and limits: Roughly linear age-related decline in beta diversity appeared, significant by age 40.

Isolation recovered at least 6.5 million PBMCs from every sample. A minimum of 6 micrograms of total RNA was extracted per sample. A second PCR, run for 7 to 11 cycles, used a sample-barcoded 5' primer plus a J-beta primer mix. TCRdb re-analysed the 5' RACE reads in MiXCR, keeping a single row per CDR3 protein. Of around 990,000 distinct CDR3 sequences in the sample, roughly two fifths were seen once. Worth noting for this clonotype: As yet, its antigen is unknown.

V gave up 2 bases and J gave up 2 bases, with 9 bases separating them. CDR1 SNHLY and CDR2 FYNNEI come from the germline V gene. CDR3 length: 14 amino acids. This clonotype was sampled from a man aged 18 to 29 in good health. Specimen: blood. This chain connects TRBV2 to TRBJ1-1; D is ambiguous. The DNA for the CDR3 is TGTGCCAGCAGTGAACGCAGATTCAACACTGAAGCTTTCTTT. Translating gives CASSERRFNTEAFF. The full variable domain, completed using reference TRBV2 and TRBJ1-1, is EPEVTQTPSHQVTQMGQEVILRCVPISNHLYFYWYRQILGQKVEFLVSFYNNEISEKSEIFDDQFSVERPDGSNFTLKIRSTKLEDSAMYFCASSERRFNTEAFFGQGTRLTVV.